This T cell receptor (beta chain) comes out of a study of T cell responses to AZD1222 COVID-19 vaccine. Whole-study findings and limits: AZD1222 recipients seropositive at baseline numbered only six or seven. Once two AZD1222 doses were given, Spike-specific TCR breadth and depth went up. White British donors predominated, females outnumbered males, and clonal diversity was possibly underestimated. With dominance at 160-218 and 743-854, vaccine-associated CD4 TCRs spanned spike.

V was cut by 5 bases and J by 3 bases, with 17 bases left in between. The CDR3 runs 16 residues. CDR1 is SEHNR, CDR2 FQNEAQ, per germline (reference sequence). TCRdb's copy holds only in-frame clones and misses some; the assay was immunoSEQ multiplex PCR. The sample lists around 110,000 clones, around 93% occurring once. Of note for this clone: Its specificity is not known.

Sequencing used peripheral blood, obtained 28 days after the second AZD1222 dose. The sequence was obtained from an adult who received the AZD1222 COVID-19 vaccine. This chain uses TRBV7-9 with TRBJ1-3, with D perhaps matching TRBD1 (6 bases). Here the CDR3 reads CASSRRGGFGGNTIYF. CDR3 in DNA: TGTGCCAGCAGCCGTAGAGGGGGGTTTGGTGGAAACACCATATATTTT.